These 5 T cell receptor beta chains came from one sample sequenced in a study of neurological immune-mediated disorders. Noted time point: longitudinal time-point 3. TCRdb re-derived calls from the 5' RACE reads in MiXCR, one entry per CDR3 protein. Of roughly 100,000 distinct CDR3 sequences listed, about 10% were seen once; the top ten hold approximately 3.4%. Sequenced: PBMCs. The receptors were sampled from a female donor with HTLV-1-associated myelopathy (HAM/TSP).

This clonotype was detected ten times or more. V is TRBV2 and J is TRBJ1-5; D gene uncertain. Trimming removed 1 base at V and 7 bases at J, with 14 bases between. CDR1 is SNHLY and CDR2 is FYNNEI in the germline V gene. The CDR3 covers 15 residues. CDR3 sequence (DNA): TGTGCCAGCAGTGAAGAACACCTTGGCCCCCAGCCCCAGCATTTT. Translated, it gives CASSEEHLGPQPQHF.

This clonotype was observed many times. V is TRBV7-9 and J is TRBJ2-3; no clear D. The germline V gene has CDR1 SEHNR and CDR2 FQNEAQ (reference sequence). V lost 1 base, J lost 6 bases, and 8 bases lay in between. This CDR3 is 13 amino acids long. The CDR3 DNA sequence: TGTGCCAGCAGCTTAGTGGTGAGGGATACGCAGTATTTT. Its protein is CASSLVVRDTQYF.

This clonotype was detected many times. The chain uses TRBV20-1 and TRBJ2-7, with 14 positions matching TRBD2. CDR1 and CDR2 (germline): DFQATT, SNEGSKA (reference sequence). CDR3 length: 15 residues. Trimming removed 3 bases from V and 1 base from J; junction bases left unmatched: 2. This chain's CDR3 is CSASGLAGGSYEQYF. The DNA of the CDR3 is TGCAGTGCTAGCGGACTAGCGGGGGGTTCCTACGAGCAGTACTTC.

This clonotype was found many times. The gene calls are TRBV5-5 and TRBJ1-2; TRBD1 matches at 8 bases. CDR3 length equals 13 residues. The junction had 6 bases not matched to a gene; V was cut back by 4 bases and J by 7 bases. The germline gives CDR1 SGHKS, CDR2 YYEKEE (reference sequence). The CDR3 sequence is CASSSGQGAGYTF. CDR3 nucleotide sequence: TGTGCCAGCAGCAGTGGACAGGGCGCTGGCTACACCTTC.

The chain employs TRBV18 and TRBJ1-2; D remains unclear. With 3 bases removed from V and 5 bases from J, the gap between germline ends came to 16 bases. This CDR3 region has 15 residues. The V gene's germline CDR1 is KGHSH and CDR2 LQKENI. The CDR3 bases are TGTGCCAGCTCACCCTCCCACCGGGATTTATATGGCTACACCTTC. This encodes CASSPSHRDLYGYTF.